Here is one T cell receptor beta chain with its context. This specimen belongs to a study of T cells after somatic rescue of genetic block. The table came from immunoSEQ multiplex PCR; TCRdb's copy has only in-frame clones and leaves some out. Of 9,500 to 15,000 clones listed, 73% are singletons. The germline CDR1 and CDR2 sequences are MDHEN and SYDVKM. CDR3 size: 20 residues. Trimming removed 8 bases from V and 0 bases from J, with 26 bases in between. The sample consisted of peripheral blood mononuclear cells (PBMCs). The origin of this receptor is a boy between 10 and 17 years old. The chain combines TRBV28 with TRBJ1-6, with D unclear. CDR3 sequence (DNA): TGTGCCAGCGCTCAACCAGGCCACTCGCCCCTCAGCTCCTATAATTCACCCCTCCACTTT. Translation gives CASAQPGHSPLSSYNSPLHF.